This T cell receptor beta chain was recovered during a study of CD4 T cells in relation to SARS-CoV-2 and coronaviruses. Clones were read by immunoSEQ multiplex PCR, and TCRdb kept only the in-frame ones, dropping some. The sample records about 70,000 clones, 87% being singletons. The V gene's germline CDR1 is SGHRS and CDR2 YFSETQ. The CDR3 sequence is 15 residues long. Comment on this clone: Its target is unknown. At one of its ends the junction is not consistent with the germline gene, which may arise from a read error.

Unexposed donor CD4+ T cells date from 2011-2018, before the COVID-19 pandemic. Naive and memory CD4+ T cells came from enriched cryopreserved PBMCs. Study-wide results and limits: Pre-pandemic and post-infection samples never came from the same donor. Monoreactive clones expanded significantly more to SARS-CoV-2 than crossreactive clones did.

This sequence originates from a human donor in good health. The sample was memory CD4+ T cells from PBMCs. The chain joins TRBV5-1 to TRBJ2-7, with a possible D match to TRBD1 (6 bases). The CDR3 coding sequence is TGCGCCAGCAGCTTGGGCCAGGGGTCCTCCGACGAGCAGTACTTC. It specifies CASSLGQGSSDEQYF.